The entry below gives a single T cell receptor (beta chain) sequence along with its context. The data belong to a study of T cell responses to AZD1222 COVID-19 vaccine. The table came from immunoSEQ multiplex PCR; TCRdb's copy has only in-frame clones and leaves some out. Counted here are 80,000 or so clones, 92% occurring once; the ten biggest clones make up around 5.1%. CDR1 and CDR2 (germline): MDHEN, SYDVKM. This CDR3 spans 17 amino acids. With 4 bases clipped from V and 1 base from J, the junction kept 10 bases outside the gene matches. The input for sequencing was peripheral blood, taken 28 days after the second AZD1222 dose. The V gene is TRBV28, the J gene TRBJ2-5; 9 bases line up with TRBD2. This receptor was identified in an adult who received the AZD1222 COVID-19 vaccine. CDR3: CASSSNRGLALQETQYF. Written as DNA, the CDR3 is TGTGCCAGCAGTTCCAACCGCGGACTAGCGCTCCAAGAGACCCAGTACTTC.